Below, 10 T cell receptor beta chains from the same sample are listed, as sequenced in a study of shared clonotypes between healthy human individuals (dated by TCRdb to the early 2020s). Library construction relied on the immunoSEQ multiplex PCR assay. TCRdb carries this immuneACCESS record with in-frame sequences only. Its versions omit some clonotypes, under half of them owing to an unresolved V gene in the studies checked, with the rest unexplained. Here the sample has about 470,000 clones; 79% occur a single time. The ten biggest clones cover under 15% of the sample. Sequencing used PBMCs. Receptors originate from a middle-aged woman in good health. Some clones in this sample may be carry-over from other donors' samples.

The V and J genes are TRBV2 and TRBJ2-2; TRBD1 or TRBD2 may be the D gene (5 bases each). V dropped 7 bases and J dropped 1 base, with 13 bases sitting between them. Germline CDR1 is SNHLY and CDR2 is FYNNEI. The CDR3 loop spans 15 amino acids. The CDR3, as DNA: TGTGCCAGCATGGGGGAACACGAGAACACCGGGGAGCTGTTTTTT. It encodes CASMGEHENTGELFF. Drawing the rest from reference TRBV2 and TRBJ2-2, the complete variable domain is EPEVTQTPSHQVTQMGQEVILRCVPISNHLYFYWYRQILGQKVEFLVSFYNNEISEKSEIFDDQFSVERPDGSNFTLKIRSTKLEDSAMYFCASMGEHENTGELFFGEGSRLTVL.

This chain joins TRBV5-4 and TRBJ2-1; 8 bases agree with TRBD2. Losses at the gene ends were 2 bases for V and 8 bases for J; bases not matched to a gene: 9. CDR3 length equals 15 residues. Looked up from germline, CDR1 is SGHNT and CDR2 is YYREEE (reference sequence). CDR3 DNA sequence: TGTGCCAGCAGCTTACGCCTAGCGGGCCGGGATGAGCAGTTCTTC. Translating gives CASSLRLAGRDEQFF.

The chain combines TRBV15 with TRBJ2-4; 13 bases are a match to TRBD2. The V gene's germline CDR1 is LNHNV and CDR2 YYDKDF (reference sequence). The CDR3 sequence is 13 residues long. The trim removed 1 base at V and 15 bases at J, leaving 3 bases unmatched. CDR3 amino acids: CATSRARTSGGYF. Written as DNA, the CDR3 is TGTGCCACCAGCAGAGCCCGGACTAGCGGGGGGTACTTC.

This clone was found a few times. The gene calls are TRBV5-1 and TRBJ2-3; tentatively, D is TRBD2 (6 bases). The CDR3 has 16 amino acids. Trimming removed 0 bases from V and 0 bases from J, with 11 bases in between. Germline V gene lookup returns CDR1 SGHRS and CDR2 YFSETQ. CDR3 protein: CASSLEGLQSTDTQYF. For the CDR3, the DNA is TGCGCCAGCAGCTTGGAGGGACTCCAGAGCACAGATACGCAGTATTTT.

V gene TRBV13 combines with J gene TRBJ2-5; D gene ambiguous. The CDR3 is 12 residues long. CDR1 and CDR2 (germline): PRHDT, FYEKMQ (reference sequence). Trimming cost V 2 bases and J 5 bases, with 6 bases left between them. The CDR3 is CASSLSSETQYF. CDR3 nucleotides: TGTGCCAGCAGCTTATCAAGCGAGACCCAGTACTTC.

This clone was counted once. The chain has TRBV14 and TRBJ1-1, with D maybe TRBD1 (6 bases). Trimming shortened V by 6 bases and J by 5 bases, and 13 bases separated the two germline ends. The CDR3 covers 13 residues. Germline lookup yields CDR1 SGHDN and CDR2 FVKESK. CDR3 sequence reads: CASSLTGWTEAFF. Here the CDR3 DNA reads TGTGCCAGCAGTCTTACAGGGTGGACTGAAGCTTTCTTT.

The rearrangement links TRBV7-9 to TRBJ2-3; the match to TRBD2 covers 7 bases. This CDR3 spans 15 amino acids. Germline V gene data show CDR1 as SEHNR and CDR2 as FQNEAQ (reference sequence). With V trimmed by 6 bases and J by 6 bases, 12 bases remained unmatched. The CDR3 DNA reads TGTGCCAGCAGTATCGGGGGAGGGCCGGGGGATACGCAGTATTTT. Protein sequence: CASSIGGGPGDTQYF.

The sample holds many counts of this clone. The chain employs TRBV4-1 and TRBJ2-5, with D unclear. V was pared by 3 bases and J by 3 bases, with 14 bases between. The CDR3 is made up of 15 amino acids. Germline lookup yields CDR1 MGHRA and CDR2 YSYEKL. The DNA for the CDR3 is TGCGCCAGCAGCCAGACTCGAGGACGGGAAGAGACCCAGTACTTC. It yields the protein CASSQTRGREETQYF.

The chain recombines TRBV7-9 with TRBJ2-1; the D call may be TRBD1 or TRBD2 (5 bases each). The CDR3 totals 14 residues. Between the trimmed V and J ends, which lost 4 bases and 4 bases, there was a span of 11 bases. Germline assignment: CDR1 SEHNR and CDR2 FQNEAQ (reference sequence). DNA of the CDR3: TGTGCCAGCAGCTCCCGGGACCTTTACAATGAGCAGTTCTTC. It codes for CASSSRDLYNEQFF. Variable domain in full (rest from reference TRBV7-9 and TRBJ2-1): DTGVSQNPRHKITKRGQNVTFRCDPISEHNRLYWYRQTLGQGPEFLTYFQNEAQLEKSRLLSDRFSAERPKGSFSTLEIQRTEQGDSAMYLCASSSRDLYNEQFFGPGTRLTVL.

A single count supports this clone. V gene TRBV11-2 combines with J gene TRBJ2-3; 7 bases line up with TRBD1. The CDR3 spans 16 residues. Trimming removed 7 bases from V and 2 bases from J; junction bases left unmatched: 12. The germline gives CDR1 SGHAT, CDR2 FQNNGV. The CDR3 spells CASKLRLGQDTDTQYF. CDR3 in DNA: TGTGCCAGCAAACTCCGGCTCGGACAGGACACAGATACGCAGTATTTT.